Each of the 13 T cell receptor beta chains below was sequenced from the same sample in a study of beta chain features in type 1 diabetes. Broader study findings: Among patients with Type 1 diabetes, TCRB CDR3s were moderately but significantly shorter in every one of the four CD4+ subsets.

Their specific antigens are unknown. As every portion of the isolated RNA was reverse transcribed, the sequencing read expressed TCRB transcripts. Using immunoSEQ multiplex PCR, the repertoire was profiled, and TCRdb retains in-frame clones only, with some absent. The data show 230,000 or so clones, with more than 15% seen just once and 0.08% to 0.095% held by the top ten. Sequences were obtained from naive CD4+ T cells from blood. The receptors derive from a man aged 25-45 years with type 1 diabetes.

The rearrangement joins TRBV10-3 to TRBJ2-5; D is possibly TRBD2 (7 bases). From germline, CDR1 is ENHRY and CDR2 SYGVKD. V dropped 3 bases and J dropped 5 bases, with 13 bases sitting between them. The CDR3 loop spans 14 amino acids. The CDR3 DNA follows: TGTGCCATCAGTGATCCGGGGGGCATGGAGACCCAGTACTTC. Translating it yields CAISDPGGMETQYF.

This clone was counted only a few times. The chain links TRBV2 to TRBJ2-4; TRBD2 might be the D (5 bases). The V end was cut by 7 bases, the J end by 3 bases, with 16 bases between. The CDR3 extends over 15 amino acids. The germline V gene has CDR1 SNHLY and CDR2 FYNNEI. CDR3 nucleotide sequence: TGTGCCAGCACCGTACCGGGGTCGGGCAAAAACATTCAGTACTTC. Its protein is CASTVPGSGKNIQYF.

V is TRBV30 and J is TRBJ1-5; 10 bases are shared with TRBD1. Per the germline V gene, CDR1 is GTSNPN and CDR2 is SVGIG (reference sequence). This CDR3 contains 15 residues. V lost 0 bases, J lost 4 bases, and 3 bases stayed unmatched. Written as DNA, the CDR3 is TGTGCCTGGAGTGTCCCGGGACAGGGGAATCAGCCCCAGCATTTT. This translates into CAWSVPGQGNQPQHF.

The chain couples TRBV7-2 to TRBJ2-1; D remains unclear. The CDR3 totals 15 residues. Germline V lookup: CDR1 SGHTA, CDR2 FQGNSA. V lost 1 base to trimming and J lost 0 bases, with 7 bases between them. CDR3 loop: CASSLDTGSYNEQFF. In nucleotides, the CDR3 is TGTGCCAGCAGCTTAGACACCGGCTCCTACAATGAGCAGTTCTTC.

This clone appeared a few times. This chain uses TRBV7-9 with TRBJ2-7; D is perhaps TRBD2 (5 bases). V lost 4 bases and J lost 6, with 19 bases in between. The CDR3 length is 15 residues. Germline CDR1 SEHNR, CDR2 FQNEAQ (reference sequence). CDR3 sequence: CASSSLSGQLGEQYF. CDR3 nucleotides: TGTGCCAGCAGCTCTCTAAGCGGCCAACTGGGCGAGCAGTACTTC.

This clone was recorded a few times. The chain joins TRBV10-3 to TRBJ2-6; 9 bases are shared with TRBD1. The CDR3 contains 19 residues. The J segment lost 2 bases and the V segment lost 6 bases, leaving 14 bases of the junction unmatched. Germline values: CDR1 ENHRY, CDR2 SYGVKD. The CDR3 DNA is TGTGCCATCAGCGTATACGGGACAGGGACTCAGGCTGGGGCCAACGTCCTGACTTTC. Protein sequence: CAISVYGTGTQAGANVLTF.

A few counts support this clone. The chain links TRBV4-2 to TRBJ2-1; maybe TRBD1 (6 bases). This CDR3 has 14 residues. The ends were cut back, 1 base at V and 4 bases at J, with 8 bases in the middle. CDR1 and CDR2 (germline): LGHNA, YNFKEQ. The DNA of the CDR3 is TGTGCCAGCAGCCAAGTCGGGACATACAATGAGCAGTTCTTC. This encodes CASSQVGTYNEQFF.

This clone was counted only a few times. This chain connects TRBV29-1 to TRBJ2-1, with 10 bases matching TRBD1. The CDR3 extends over 15 amino acids. Germline CDR1 and CDR2: SQVTM and ANQGSEA. Germline trimming cut 4 bases from V and 15 bases from J; bases unmatched to any gene: 18. CDR3 coding DNA: TGCAGCGTTGTTGATCTAAGGGGGTCCGGGACAGGGGTGTTCTTC. This gives the protein CSVVDLRGSGTGVFF.

The chain joins TRBV9 to TRBJ2-6, with D perhaps TRBD2 (5 bases). The V gene's germline CDR1 is SGDLS and CDR2 YYNGEE. Trimming removed 4 bases from V and 11 bases from J, with 16 bases in between. The CDR3 loop spans 14 amino acids. The CDR3 sequence is CASSFSTGSDVLTF. The CDR3 nucleotides read TGTGCCAGCAGCTTTAGTACGGGGTCCGACGTCCTGACTTTC.

This clone was seen a handful of times. This chain connects TRBV5-1 to TRBJ2-7, with 10 bases fitting TRBD1. The V gene end was trimmed by 2 bases and the J gene end by 3 bases; junction bases not matched to a gene: 5. The germline gives CDR1 SGHRS, CDR2 YFSETQ. This CDR3 contains 15 residues. CDR3 nucleotide sequence: TGCGCCAGCAGCTTAACCGGGACAGGGGTCTACGAGCAGTACTTC. Amino acids: CASSLTGTGVYEQYF.

The chain links TRBV4-1 to TRBJ2-5; the D is unclear. This CDR3 has 14 amino acids. V lost 0 bases to trimming and J lost 4 bases, with 9 bases between them. Looked up from germline, CDR1 is MGHRA and CDR2 is YSYEKL. CDR3 region: CASSQEVSGETQYF. In nucleotides, the CDR3 is TGCGCCAGCAGCCAAGAAGTATCGGGAGAGACCCAGTACTTC.

V usage is TRBV27 and J usage is TRBJ2-3; D is ambiguous. Germline V gene sequence: CDR1 MNHEY, CDR2 SMNVEV (reference sequence). CDR3 length equals 11 residues. V gave up 6 bases and J gave up 4 bases, with 5 bases separating them. The DNA of the CDR3 is TGTGCCAGCAGAGAAGCAGATACGCAGTATTTT. Protein: CASREADTQYF.

In its sample, this clone was seen a few times. The rearrangement uses TRBV4-3 and TRBJ2-1; possibly TRBD1 or TRBD2 for D (5 bases each). The CDR3 length is 12 residues. V lost 3 bases and J 8 bases, leaving 8 bases between the germline ends. Germline V gene sequence: CDR1 LGHNA, CDR2 YSLEER. This chain's CDR3 is CASSQRGDEQFF. CDR3 coding DNA: TGCGCCAGCAGCCAGAGGGGTGATGAGCAGTTCTTC.